The next 25 T cell receptor beta chains were all read from a single sample in a study of blood T cell dynamics during melanoma immunotherapy. Documented time point: week 3, after first cycle of checkpoint inhibitor. Only in-frame clones appear in the TCRdb table, and some are missing; sequencing was by immunoSEQ multiplex PCR. The sample carries under 9,500 clones, approximately 87% recorded once. The sample here was blood, taken from a patient treated with checkpoint blockade. The origin of the receptors is a human donor with melanoma.

The chain uses TRBV5-4 and TRBJ1-2; no reliable D call. This CDR3 has 14 amino acids. Germline V gene data show CDR1 as SGHNT and CDR2 as YYREEE (reference sequence). Trimming shortened V by 0 bases and J by 8 bases, and 14 bases separated the two germline ends. Written as DNA, the CDR3 is TGTGCCAGCAGCTTGGTAAGCAGCTCTGGAGGCTACACCTTC. Its protein product is CASSLVSSSGGYTF.

This clone was seen more than once but under ten times. This chain uses TRBV30 with TRBJ1-2; TRBD1 matches 7 bases. V lost 0 bases, J lost 5 bases, and 9 bases stayed unmatched. This CDR3 has 15 amino acids. CDR1 is GTSNPN, CDR2 SVGIG, per germline (reference sequence). CDR3 bases: TGTGCCTGGAGTGTACGACAGGGTTTCGGTTATGGCTACACCTTC. It yields the protein CAWSVRQGFGYGYTF.

The chain employs TRBV30 and TRBJ1-2; D gene ambiguous. The CDR3 is 13 amino acids. The germline V gene has CDR1 GTSNPN and CDR2 SVGIG (reference sequence). Trimming shortened V by 2 bases and J by 10 bases, and 17 bases separated the two germline ends. CDR3 sequence: CAWSYTGRGDYTF. In nucleotides, the CDR3 is TGTGCCTGGAGTTACACGGGGAGAGGAGACTACACCTTC.

The genes are TRBV5-1 and TRBJ1-2; no clear D gene. Per the germline V gene, CDR1 is SGHRS and CDR2 is YFSETQ. The V end was cut by 0 bases, the J end by 3 bases, with 6 bases between. The CDR3 runs 13 residues. The CDR3 DNA follows: TGCGCCAGCAGCTTGGACAGCTACTATGGCTACACCTTC. Translating it yields CASSLDSYYGYTF.

V gene TRBV6-1 combines with J gene TRBJ1-3, with D tentatively TRBD1 (6 bases). This CDR3 comprises 14 residues. Between the trimmed V and J ends, which lost 6 bases and 4 bases, there was a span of 13 bases. CDR1 MNHNS and CDR2 SASEGT come from the germline V gene. The chain's CDR3 is CASRLQGKGNTIYF. CDR3 DNA: TGTGCCAGCAGACTCCAGGGGAAAGGAAACACCATATATTTT.

V is TRBV5-4 and J is TRBJ2-7, with TRBD1 identical over 10 bases. Per the germline V gene, CDR1 is SGHNT and CDR2 is YYREEE (reference sequence). V was clipped by 3 bases and J by 5 bases; unmatched bases: 5. The length of the CDR3 is 14 residues. In DNA form, the CDR3 reads TGTGCCAGCAGCTCCCCGGGACAGGGGAACGAGCAGTACTTC. Protein sequence: CASSSPGQGNEQYF.

The chain employs TRBV2 and TRBJ1-6; 7 positions match TRBD1. Losses at the gene ends were 6 bases for V and 12 bases for J; bases not matched to a gene: 17. Germline V gene sequence: CDR1 SNHLY, CDR2 FYNNEI. The CDR3 has 16 amino acids. The CDR3 nucleotides are TGTGCCAGCAGAGACAGGGCCGAGGGCCCCGATCAACCCCTCCACTTT. This translates into CASRDRAEGPDQPLHF.

The chain carries TRBV19 and TRBJ1-2, with D unresolved. CDR3 length: 14 residues. In germline, CDR1 is LNHDA, CDR2 SQIVND (reference sequence). The V and J ends lost 7 bases and 2 bases respectively, with 14 bases between them. The CDR3 spells CASTRLGENYGYTF. DNA of the CDR3: TGTGCCAGTACCCGTCTGGGAGAGAACTATGGCTACACCTTC.

The chain has TRBV28 and TRBJ1-5, with TRBD1 matching 8 bases. Germline trimming cut 7 bases from V and 4 bases from J; bases unmatched to any gene: 9. Germline CDR1 and CDR2: MDHEN and SYDVKM. CDR3 length: 15 amino acids. This CDR3 reads CASTPGDRRNQPQHF. CDR3 nucleotide sequence: TGTGCCAGCACCCCAGGGGACAGGAGGAATCAGCCCCAGCATTTT.

There are a few counts of this clone. The rearrangement uses TRBV4-1 and TRBJ1-5, with 7 positions matching TRBD1. Germline CDR1 reads MGHRA; CDR2 reads YSYEKL. V dropped 4 bases and J dropped 7; count of bases not matched to a gene: 10. The CDR3 length is 15 residues. The CDR3, as DNA: TGCGCCAGCAGCCCGACCTTCCAGGGGGGACAGCCCCAGCATTTT. Translation: CASSPTFQGGQPQHF.

The chain couples TRBV18 to TRBJ1-2; the D is unclear. The CDR3 spans 13 residues. Trimming left V 3 bases short and J 2 bases short, with 7 bases between. Germline values: CDR1 KGHSH, CDR2 LQKENI. Here the CDR3 reads CASSPGVNYGYTF. In DNA form, the CDR3 reads TGTGCCAGCTCACCGGGAGTCAACTATGGCTACACCTTC.

The chain carries TRBV5-1 and TRBJ1-4, with 7 bases that match TRBD1. Germline-derived CDR1 and CDR2 are SGHRS and YFSETQ. The CDR3 is 14 residues long. The V gene end was trimmed by 4 bases and the J gene end by 3 bases; junction bases not matched to a gene: 3. The CDR3 sequence: CASSEGQPNEKLFF. CDR3 DNA: TGCGCCAGCAGCGAGGGACAGCCTAATGAAAAACTGTTTTTT.

This chain uses TRBV11-1 with TRBJ2-7, with 8 bases fitting TRBD1. The CDR3 consists of 16 residues. The V gene's germline CDR1 is SGHAT and CDR2 FQDESV (reference sequence). J lost 4 bases, V lost 5 bases, and 13 bases had no gene match. The CDR3 region is CASSDSGQGRTYEQYV. The CDR3 coding sequence is TGTGCCAGCAGCGATTCTGGACAGGGACGGACATACGAGCAGTACGTC.

This sequence joins TRBV2 and TRBJ2-7, with 8 nucleotides matching TRBD2. The germline gives CDR1 SNHLY, CDR2 FYNNEI. V lost 6 bases and J lost 0; bases outside the gene matches: 4. This CDR3 has 14 residues. The CDR3 nucleotides are TGTGCCAGCAGGCGGGGGGCTGACTCCTACGAGCAGTACTTC. This encodes CASRRGADSYEQYF.

This clone was detected only once. This sequence joins TRBV5-1 and TRBJ2-3, with TRBD2 identical over 12 bases. Germline lookup yields CDR1 SGHRS and CDR2 YFSETQ. The CDR3 loop spans 14 amino acids. Trimming removed 7 bases from V and 3 bases from J; junction bases left unmatched: 3. This CDR3 reads CASLAGGPTDTQYF. DNA for the CDR3: TGCGCCAGCCTAGCGGGAGGGCCGACAGATACGCAGTATTTT.

This sequence joins TRBV7-2 and TRBJ1-5; perhaps TRBD1 as D (5 bases). V was trimmed by 5 bases and J by 11 bases, leaving 19 bases between them. The CDR3 spans 14 residues. The germline V gene encodes CDR1 SGHTA and CDR2 FQGNSA. This CDR3 is CASSPGTGPWAQHF. The CDR3 region has the DNA TGTGCCAGCAGCCCGGGGACGGGCCCATGGGCCCAGCATTTT.

The rearrangement joins TRBV5-4 to TRBJ1-2; D is possibly TRBD1 (5 bases). CDR3 length: 15 amino acids. Germline V gene data show CDR1 as SGHNT and CDR2 as YYREEE (reference sequence). The V end lost 1 base, the J end lost 4 bases, and 14 bases lay between the germline ends. The CDR3 bases are TGTGCCAGCAGCTTGTCGGTGGGGGTCGGCTATGGCTACACCTTC. Encoded protein: CASSLSVGVGYGYTF.

The chain recombines TRBV10-1 with TRBJ2-5; 7 positions agree with TRBD1. Germline V gives CDR1 WNHNN, CDR2 SYGVQD (reference sequence). V lost 0 bases and J lost 3; bases outside the gene matches: 1. The CDR3 consists of 14 residues. CDR3 sequence: CASSESGTEETQYF. The CDR3 DNA is TGCGCCAGCAGTGAGTCGGGGACAGAAGAGACCCAGTACTTC.

For this clone: This CDR3 is also generated by other DNA sequences in the sample. This sequence joins TRBV5-1 and TRBJ2-7; D gene unclear. The V and J ends lost 0 bases and 0 bases respectively, with 7 bases between them. From germline, CDR1 is SGHRS and CDR2 YFSETQ. The CDR3 sequence is 14 residues long. The CDR3 reads CASSLVGSSYEQYF. The DNA of the CDR3 is TGCGCCAGCAGCTTGGTGGGCAGCTCCTACGAGCAGTACTTC.

This chain joins TRBV9 and TRBJ2-7; TRBD1 might be the D (6 bases). Germline V gene sequence: CDR1 SGDLS, CDR2 YYNGEE. This CDR3 comprises 13 residues. The V end lost 4 bases, the J end lost 6 bases, and 14 bases lay between the germline ends. The CDR3 DNA reads as TGTGCCAGCAGCCTTGGACAGATGGGCGAGCAGTACTTC. Amino acid sequence: CASSLGQMGEQYF.

The chain couples TRBV27 to TRBJ2-7; a weak D match, TRBD1 (6 bases). This CDR3 has 13 residues. Trimming cost V 5 bases and J 7 bases, with 15 bases left between them. Per the germline V gene, CDR1 is MNHEY and CDR2 is SMNVEV (reference sequence). The CDR3 reads CASSPRTASEQYV. CDR3 in DNA: TGTGCCAGCAGTCCCAGGACAGCTTCTGAGCAGTACGTC.

This rearrangement joins TRBV7-2 to TRBJ2-6; no clear D. CDR1 is SGHTA and CDR2 is FQGNSA in the germline V gene. The V end was cut by 1 base, the J end by 5 bases, with 9 bases between. The CDR3 length is 15 residues. CDR3 coding DNA: TGTGCCAGCAGCTTAGAGGCAGGTTGGGCCAACGTCCTGACTTTC. Residues: CASSLEAGWANVLTF.

This clone showed up just a few times. The chain carries TRBV19 and TRBJ1-2, with 10 nucleotides matching TRBD1. The CDR3 contains 14 residues. The germline CDR1 and CDR2 sequences are LNHDA and SQIVND (reference sequence). J was trimmed by 5 bases and V by 7 bases; bases with no gene match: 7. The CDR3 loop reads CASKAGQGWYGYTF. The CDR3 DNA follows: TGTGCCAGTAAAGCGGGACAGGGGTGGTATGGCTACACCTTC.

This clone appeared a few times. The chain links TRBV28 to TRBJ1-1; 7 nucleotides align to TRBD1. The trim removed 6 bases at V and 6 bases at J, leaving 16 bases unmatched. The CDR3 consists of 16 residues. Germline V gene lookup returns CDR1 MDHEN and CDR2 SYDVKM. The CDR3 region is CASSDGRGPRTAEAFF. The DNA for the CDR3 is TGTGCCAGCAGCGATGGTAGGGGGCCCCGGACCGCTGAAGCTTTCTTT. Complete variable domain (other parts from reference TRBV28 and TRBJ1-1): DVKVTQSSRYLVKRTGEKVFLECVQDMDHENMFWYRQDPGLGLRLIYFSYDVKMKEKGDIPEGYSVSREKKERFSLILESASTNQTSMYLCASSDGRGPRTAEAFFGQGTRLTVV.

The chain links TRBV2 to TRBJ1-6, with D possibly TRBD1 on 6 matching bases. The V end was cut by 8 bases, the J end by 6 bases, with 11 bases between. Looked up from germline, CDR1 is SNHLY and CDR2 is FYNNEI. The CDR3 is made up of 13 amino acids. The DNA of the CDR3 is TGTGCCAGCGTCAGGGGTCTTAATTCACCCCTCCACTTT. Its translation is CASVRGLNSPLHF.